The text below deals with one T cell receptor (beta chain). The antigen remains undetermined. Trimming left V 7 bases short and J 8 bases short, with 17 bases between. Germline loops: CDR1 LGHDT, CDR2 YNNKEL (reference sequence). The CDR3 runs to 14 residues. The protocol was immunoSEQ multiplex PCR, while the TCRdb copy is restricted to in-frame clones and leaves out a portion. The sample lists 80,000 to 100,000 clones; around nine tenths were seen once. This sample was included in a study of T cell responses to AZD1222 COVID-19 vaccine. Study-level findings and limits: Clonal diversity was possibly underestimated; the donors were predominantly white British and more often female. Repertoire collection took place solely once the T cell response had peaked. At baseline, seropositivity was found in only 6 or 7 AZD1222 recipients.

This TCR was recovered from an adult in good health. The sequenced sample was peripheral blood, obtained on day 0 of MenACWY control vaccination. The chain has TRBV3-1 (or the pseudogene TRBV3-2) and TRBJ2-2; D uncertain. The CDR3 DNA reads TGTGCCAGCACCGCCTGGGATGTTGGAGGGGAGCTGTTTTTT. Protein sequence: CASTAWDVGGELFF.